This T cell receptor beta chain appears in the sequencing data of a study of T cells after yellow fever vaccination. Overall study context: It was SMART-Seq v4 Ultra Low Input that prepared the fractions with low cell numbers. Study-wide results and limits: Secondary responses were weaker yet peaked faster, day 5 versus 15.

The germline CDR1 and CDR2 sequences are MGHRA and YSYEKL. Trimming removed 0 bases from V and 5 bases from J, with 12 bases in between. The CDR3 runs to 15 residues. A 5'RACE template-switching step, the method used to make TCR cDNA, added a universal primer site and UMIs. TCRdb reprocessed the 5' RACE reads with MiXCR, giving one entry per CDR3 protein. The table records 350,000 to 450,000 distinct CDR3 sequences, about 19% of them present only once. This clonotype was picked up a small number of times. Its antigen is still unknown. The chain uses TRBV4-1 and TRBJ2-3; no reliable D call. The sequenced sample was PBMCs, obtained before the yellow fever booster vaccination. The TCR was taken from a man aged 18 to 35 who received the YFV17D yellow fever vaccine. The CDR3 bases are TGCGCCAGCAGCCAAGATGGGCCCTCCGGAGATACGCAGTATTTT. Protein product: CASSQDGPSGDTQYF.